This entry lists 11 T cell receptor beta chains sequenced from one sample in a study of blood T cells in healthy people across ages. The use of a sample-barcoded 5' primer and a J-beta primer mix characterized a second PCR of roughly 6 to 11 cycles. TCRdb re-derived calls from the 5' RACE reads in MiXCR, one entry per CDR3 protein. Of 1.5 million to 2 million distinct CDR3 sequences listed, just under 50% were seen once; the top ten hold roughly 2.1%. The sample comprised blood. These receptors were obtained from a woman aged 40 to 55 in good health.

This clonotype appeared a few times. The CDR3, as DNA: TGTGCCAGCAGCTTTTACGGATCGGAGACCCAGTACTTC. This gives the protein CASSFYGSETQYF. The chain has TRBV7-9 and TRBJ2-5; D gene ambiguous. V was shortened by 3 bases and J by 5 bases, with 10 bases between the two germline ends. CDR1 is SEHNR, CDR2 FQNEAQ, per germline (reference sequence). This CDR3 region has 13 residues.

This clonotype was detected a few times. The rearrangement links TRBV12-3 or TRBV12-4 to TRBJ1-4; possibly TRBD1 for D (5 bases). The CDR3 is made up of 15 amino acids. V was cut by 6 bases and J by 3 bases, with 14 bases left in between. The chain's CDR3 is CASSIDGTANEKLFF. The CDR3 region has the DNA TGTGCCAGCAGCATTGACGGGACGGCTAATGAAAAACTGTTTTTT.

The V gene is TRBV20-1, the J gene TRBJ2-7; D gene unclear. The V end lost 4 bases, the J end lost 0 bases, and 10 bases lay between the germline ends. The CDR3 has 13 residues. The germline V gene encodes CDR1 DFQATT and CDR2 SNEGSKA (reference sequence). CDR3 region: CSATSANSYEQYF. The CDR3 DNA sequence: TGCAGTGCTACGTCCGCTAACTCCTACGAGCAGTACTTC.

This clonotype was seen more than once but under ten times. The chain has TRBV7-8 and TRBJ2-7; D unclear. This CDR3 has 14 residues. V shed 2 bases and J shed 2 bases, with 10 bases lying between them. The germline V gene has CDR1 SGHVS and CDR2 FQNEAQ. Written as DNA, the CDR3 is TGTGCCAGCAGCTTAAGGATGACCCCCTACGAGCAGTACTTC. It codes for CASSLRMTPYEQYF.

The chain joins TRBV14 to TRBJ2-5, with D hard to call. Trimming removed 9 bases from V and 2 bases from J, with 19 bases in between. This CDR3 has 15 residues. In germline, CDR1 is SGHDN, CDR2 FVKESK. CDR3 bases: TGTGCCAGTAAAGCCCGAGAGCTCCCTCAAGAGACCCAGTACTTC. Its translation is CASKARELPQETQYF. Full variable domain (rest looked up from reference TRBV14 and TRBJ2-5): EAGVTQFPSHSVIEKGQTVTLRCDPISGHDNLYWYRRVMGKEIKFLLHFVKESKQDESGMPNNRFLAERTGGTYSTLKVQPAELEDSGVYFCASKARELPQETQYFGPGTRLLVL.

The table lists this clonotype with a few counts. The chain couples TRBV7-8 to TRBJ2-3; the D gene could be TRBD1 or TRBD2 (5 bases each). The CDR3 covers 14 residues. V dropped 5 bases and J dropped 7 bases, with 16 bases sitting between them. Per the germline V gene, CDR1 is SGHVS and CDR2 is FQNEAQ. In DNA, the CDR3 is TGTGCCAGCAGCGTCCGACGGGGCGACTATACGCAGTATTTT. Amino acid sequence: CASSVRRGDYTQYF. The full variable domain, completed using reference TRBV7-8 and TRBJ2-3, is GAGVSQSPRYKVAKRGQDVALRCDPISGHVSLFWYQQALGQGPEFLTYFQNEAQLDKSGLPSDRFFAERPEGSVSTLKIQRTQQEDSAVYLCASSVRRGDYTQYFGPGTRLTVL.

The CDR3 nucleotides read TGTGCCAGCAGTTTGTTTGGAGAAACCAAAAACATTCAGTACTTC. Translated, it gives CASSLFGETKNIQYF. V gene TRBV28 combines with J gene TRBJ2-4; the D is unclear. Between the trimmed V and J ends, which lost 3 bases and 2 bases, there was a span of 11 bases. This CDR3 has 15 amino acids. Per germline, CDR1 MDHEN and CDR2 SYDVKM.

The V and J genes are TRBV5-1 and TRBJ1-2, with a tentative D call TRBD1 (5 bases). CDR3 size: 13 residues. Trimming left V 7 bases short and J 5 bases short, with 15 bases between. Germline CDR1 reads SGHRS; CDR2 reads YFSETQ. CDR3 in amino acids: CASYGRGVYGYTF. In DNA, the CDR3 is TGCGCCAGCTACGGGAGGGGAGTATATGGCTACACCTTC.

This chain's CDR3 is CASWTGIPLEAFF. The CDR3 DNA follows: TGTGCCAGCTGGACAGGGATACCGCTTGAAGCTTTCTTT. The chain employs TRBV27 and TRBJ1-1; 8 bases map to TRBD1. The CDR3 has 13 amino acids. V was pared by 8 bases and J by 7 bases, with 9 bases of the junction left unmatched. The germline V gene has CDR1 MNHEY and CDR2 SMNVEV (reference sequence).

With respect to this clonotype: One end of the junction does not line up with germline, which may come from a read error. V and J are TRBV24-1 and TRBJ2-3, with D tentatively TRBD1 (5 bases). Germline V gives CDR1 KGHDR, CDR2 SFDVKD. The CDR3 consists of 14 residues. The CDR3 DNA is TGTGTCACCAGTGACCCTGCAGGGATGGATACGCAGTATTTT. This codes for CVTSDPAGMDTQYF.

The chain joins TRBV28 to TRBJ2-7; no clear D gene. Trimming took off 6 bases at V and 1 base at J, with 10 bases between the two ends. Germline V CDR1 and CDR2: MDHEN, SYDVKM. This CDR3 has 13 amino acids. CDR3 loop: CASRIGRSYEQYF. DNA of the CDR3: TGTGCCAGCAGGATAGGACGGTCCTACGAGCAGTACTTC.